The present TCR beta chain was sequenced within a study of blood T cell repertoires in COVID-19. Overall study context: Collection of acute and convalescent COVID-19 samples took place in the United States, Italy and Spain.

From germline, CDR1 is MNHEY and CDR2 SMNVEV (reference sequence). The ends were cut back, 6 bases at V and 3 bases at J, with 11 bases in the middle. The CDR3 consists of 13 residues. The data were produced by immunoSEQ multiplex PCR, yet TCRdb's version contains in-frame clones alone and is incomplete. The sample has about 300,000 clones; nearly 90% are singletons. Residents of approximately 25 US areas, aged 18 to 89 years, made up the participants. In the 2 weeks before study entry, exposed participants met a COVID-19 case, which was PCR-confirmed or clinician-diagnosed. The clonotype was recovered from a woman aged 45-59 years who had been exposed to COVID-19. The sample consisted of PBMCs or T cells enriched from blood (not recorded which). The rearrangement joins TRBV27 to TRBJ2-5, with a possible D match to TRBD1 (5 bases). The CDR3 is CASSPGRKETQYF. The CDR3 DNA reads as TGTGCCAGCAGCCCAGGGCGCAAAGAGACCCAGTACTTC.